The 4 T cell receptor beta chains listed next were all sequenced from one sample in a study of T cell repertoires in cytomegalovirus infection. These TCRs are of unknown antigen specificity. TCRdb recomputed calls from the reads with MiXCR, one row per CDR3 protein. The sample consists of about 130,000 distinct CDR3 sequences, about 32% of them appearing once. The sequencing here drew on CD8+ T cells from cultured PBMCs, taken from culture after CMV antigen stimulation. The receptors here all came from a human donor in good health (CMV status not recorded). Some clones in this sample may be carry-over from other donors' samples.

V usage is TRBV27 and J usage is TRBJ1-5; TRBD1 matches 12 bases. The CDR3 sequence is 16 residues long. Unmatched junction bases numbered 7, after V lost 6 bases and J lost 4 bases. Germline V gene sequence: CDR1 MNHEY, CDR2 SMNVEV (reference sequence). CDR3 coding DNA: TGTGCCAGCAGCGATGGGACAGGGGGCTGGAATCAGCCCCAGCATTTT. Encoded protein: CASSDGTGGWNQPQHF.

V usage is TRBV5-1 and J usage is TRBJ2-7; no definite D call. Germline V gives CDR1 SGHRS, CDR2 YFSETQ. Trimming left V 2 bases short and J 6 bases short, with 15 bases between. This CDR3 region has 14 residues. The CDR3 DNA reads as TGCGCCAGCAGCTTAGATTCACCGTTGGGCGAGCAGTACTTC. Translated: CASSLDSPLGEQYF.

The chain couples TRBV6-4 to TRBJ2-7; D gene unclear. The CDR3 contains 11 residues. Trimming removed 3 bases from V and 5 bases from J, with 5 bases in between. Per germline, CDR1 MRHNA and CDR2 SNTAGT. CDR3 sequence reads: CASSEWDEQYF. The CDR3 nucleotides read TGTGCCAGCAGTGAATGGGACGAGCAGTACTTC.

V and J are TRBV6-4 and TRBJ1-6; D ambiguous. V lost 2 bases to trimming and J lost 6 bases, with 14 bases between them. Looked up from germline, CDR1 is MRHNA and CDR2 is SNTAGT. The CDR3 covers 16 residues. The CDR3 coding sequence is TGTGCCAGCAGTGACGGGCAGAAAAGGTTTAATTCACCCCTCCACTTT. This encodes CASSDGQKRFNSPLHF.